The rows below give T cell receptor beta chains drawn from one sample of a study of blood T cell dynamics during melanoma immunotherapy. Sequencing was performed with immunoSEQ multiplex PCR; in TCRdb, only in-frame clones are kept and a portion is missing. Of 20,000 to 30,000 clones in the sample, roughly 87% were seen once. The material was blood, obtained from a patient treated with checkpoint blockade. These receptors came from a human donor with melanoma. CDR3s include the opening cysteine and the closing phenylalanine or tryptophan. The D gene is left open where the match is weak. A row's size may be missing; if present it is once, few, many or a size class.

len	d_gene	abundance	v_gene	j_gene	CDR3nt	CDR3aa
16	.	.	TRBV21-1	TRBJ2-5	TGTGCCAGCAGCAAAGGGACCGATCCCGCCCGGGAGACCCAGTACTTC	CASSKGTDPARETQYF
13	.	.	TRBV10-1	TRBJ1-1	TGCGCCAGCAGCGATGGGATCGACACTGAAGCTTTCTTT	CASSDGIDTEAFF
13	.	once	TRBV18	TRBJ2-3	TGTGCCAGCTCACCACCTAGCGCAGATACGCAGTATTTT	CASSPPSADTQYF
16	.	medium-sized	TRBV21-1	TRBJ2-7	TGTGCCAGCAGCCCAGGTCCGGGGAAAGGGACCTACGAGCAGTACTTC	CASSPGPGKGTYEQYF
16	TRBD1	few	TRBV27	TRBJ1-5	TGTGCCAGCAGACTAAACGGACAGGGTAGCAATCAGCCCCAGCATTTT	CASRLNGQGSNQPQHF
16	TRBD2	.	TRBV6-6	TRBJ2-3	TGTGCGGGAGGGACTACTAGCGGGGAAGGCACAGATACGCAGTATTTT	CAGGTTSGEGTDTQYF
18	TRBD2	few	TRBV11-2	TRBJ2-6	TGTGCCAGCAGCTTAGGTAGCGGGATGCCCTCTGGGGCCAACGTCCTGACTTTC	CASSLGSGMPSGANVLTF
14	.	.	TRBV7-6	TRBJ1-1	TGTGCCAGCAGCTTAGAGGGAGAGCGGACTGAAGCTTTCTTT	CASSLEGERTEAFF
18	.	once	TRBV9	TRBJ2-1	TGTGCCAGCAGCGCCACAGGGTCCTTACTGACGACGAGCAATGAGCAGTTCTTC	CASSATGSLLTTSNEQFF
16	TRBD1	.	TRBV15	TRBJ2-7	TGTGCCACCAGCAGAGATAAGAACAGGGGATTATACGAGCAGTACTTC	CATSRDKNRGLYEQYF
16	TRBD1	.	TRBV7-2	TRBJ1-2	TGTGCCAGCAGCTTAGGAGGGACAGGGCACGCTGGGGGCTACACCTTC	CASSLGGTGHAGGYTF
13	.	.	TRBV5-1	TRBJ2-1	TGCGCCAGCCGCGGAACAGGGAAGGTAAAGCAGTTCTTC	CASRGTGKVKQFF
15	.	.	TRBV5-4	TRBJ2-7	TGTGCCAGCAGCTTGGGTCGGACAAATTCCTACGAGCAGTACTTC	CASSLGRTNSYEQYF
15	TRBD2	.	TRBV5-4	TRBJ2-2	TGTGCCAGCAGCCCCAGCGGGATCAACACCGGGGAGCTGTTTTTT	CASSPSGINTGELFF
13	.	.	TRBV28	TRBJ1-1	TGTGCCAGCAGTTTGCCAAACTGGGGGGGAGCTTTCTTT	CASSLPNWGGAFF
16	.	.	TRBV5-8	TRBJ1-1	TGTGCCAGCAGCTTGGAACCCCGACAAGGTATTACTGAAGCTTTCTTT	CASSLEPRQGITEAFF
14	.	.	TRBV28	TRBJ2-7	TGTGCCAGCAGTTTATCCGGACTCAACTACGAGCAGTACTTC	CASSLSGLNYEQYF
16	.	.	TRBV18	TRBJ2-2	TGTGCCAGCTCACCACCGGCCAGGGGAAGCACCGGGGAGCTGTTTTTT	CASSPPARGSTGELFF
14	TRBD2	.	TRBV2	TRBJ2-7	TGTGCCAGCAGTGACCTAGCGGTAGAGGTCGAGCAGTACTTC	CASSDLAVEVEQYF
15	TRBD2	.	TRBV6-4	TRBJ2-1	TGTGCCAGCAGTGAGGGCGCTAGCGGCCACAATGAGCAGTTCTTC	CASSEGASGHNEQFF
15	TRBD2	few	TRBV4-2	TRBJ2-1	TGTGCCAGCAGCCGCCCGATAGCGGGAGGCAATGAGCAGTTCTTC	CASSRPIAGGNEQFF
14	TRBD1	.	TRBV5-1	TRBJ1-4	TGCGCCAGCAGCTCAGGACAGGGAAATGAAAAACTGTTTTTT	CASSSGQGNEKLFF
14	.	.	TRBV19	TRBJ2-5	TGTGCCAGTAGTGAGGCGGGAAATCAAGAGACCCAGTACTTC	CASSEAGNQETQYF
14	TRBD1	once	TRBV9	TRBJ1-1	TGTGCCAGCAGCGGGCAGGGGGTAGGGACTGAAGCTTTCTTT	CASSGQGVGTEAFF
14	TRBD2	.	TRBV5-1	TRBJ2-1	TGCGCCAGCAGCCGACGCGGGAGATCGGATGAGCAGTTCTTC	CASSRRGRSDEQFF
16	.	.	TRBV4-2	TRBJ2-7	TGTGCCAGCAGCCGAGCCGTCGGGACGCAGCCCTACGAGCAGTACTTC	CASSRAVGTQPYEQYF
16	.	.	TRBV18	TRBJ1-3	TGTGCCAGCTCGCCAAGTACAACGTCTCGAAGGAACACCATATATTTT	CASSPSTTSRRNTIYF
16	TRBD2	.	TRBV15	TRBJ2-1	TGTGCCACCAGTCAAGCCGGGACTAGCGGGAGAGATGAGCAGTTCTTC	CATSQAGTSGRDEQFF
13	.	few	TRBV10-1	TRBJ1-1	TGCGCCAGCAGAGGACAGCCTAACACTGAAGCTTTCTTT	CASRGQPNTEAFF
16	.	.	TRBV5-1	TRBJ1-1	TGCGCCAGCAGCTTGGCCGAGGCAGGGGTGGTCACTGAAGCTTTCTTT	CASSLAEAGVVTEAFF
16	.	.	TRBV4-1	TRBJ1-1	TGCGCCAGCAGCCAAGCATCCTTGGGATTGAACACTGAAGCTTTCTTT	CASSQASLGLNTEAFF
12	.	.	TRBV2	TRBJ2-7	TGTGCCAGCAGTGAAGGAGTCCACGAGCAGTACTTC	CASSEGVHEQYF
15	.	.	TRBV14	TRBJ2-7	TGTGCCAGCAGCCAAGGTTCGGGGTTCTCCTACGAGCAGTACTTC	CASSQGSGFSYEQYF
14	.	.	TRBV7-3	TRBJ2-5	TGTGCCAGCAGCGTCCGGGGAGGGGGCACGACCCAGTACTTC	CASSVRGGGTTQYF
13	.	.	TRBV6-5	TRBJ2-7	TGTGCCAGCAGATCGACAGGCCTCTACGAGCAGTACTTC	CASRSTGLYEQYF
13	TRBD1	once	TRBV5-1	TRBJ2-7	TGCGCCAGCAGCTTCACAGGGGGCTACGAGCAGTACTTC	CASSFTGGYEQYF
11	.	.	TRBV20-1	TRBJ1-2	TGCAGTGAGGGGGTAATGGATGGCTACACCTTC	CSEGVMDGYTF
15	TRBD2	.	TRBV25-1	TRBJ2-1	TGTGCCAGCTCCGTCGCGGGAGGACTATACAATGAGCAGTTCTTC	CASSVAGGLYNEQFF
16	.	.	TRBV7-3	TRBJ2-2	TGTGCCAGCAGCTTATCGACAGGAAGGGGCACCGGGGAGCTGTTTTTT	CASSLSTGRGTGELFF
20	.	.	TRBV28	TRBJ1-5	TGTGCCAGCAGCCCCTGGGGTGAGGGCCCTGGGGGGTATAGCAATCAGCCCCAGCATTTT	CASSPWGEGPGGYSNQPQHF
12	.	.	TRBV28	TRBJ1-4	TGTGCCAGCAGATGGGGCGAGGAGAAACTGTTTTTT	CASRWGEEKLFF
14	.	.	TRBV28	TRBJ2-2	TGTGCCAGCAGTTTTCTCCGCAGGTCCGGGGAGCTGTTTTTT	CASSFLRRSGELFF
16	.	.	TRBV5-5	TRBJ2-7	TGTGCCAGCAGCTTGGTTGCACTAGCCTACTCCTACGAGCAGTACTTC	CASSLVALAYSYEQYF
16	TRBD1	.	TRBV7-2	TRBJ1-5	TGTGCCAGCAGCTTAGGCGGGACAGGGGTCAGTCAGCCCCAGCATTTT	CASSLGGTGVSQPQHF
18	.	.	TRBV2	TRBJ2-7	TGTGCCAGCAGTGAAATGCGGAGACTCCCCCTGGGTTCGTCCGAGCAGTACTTC	CASSEMRRLPLGSSEQYF
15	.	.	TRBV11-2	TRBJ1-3	TGTGCCAGCAGCTCCAGGACAAGCTCTGGAAACACCATATATTTT	CASSSRTSSGNTIYF
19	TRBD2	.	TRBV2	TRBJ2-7	TGTGCCAGCAGCACCCGCCCCGTCCTAGCGGCGGGAGGTCTTTACGAGCAGTACTTC	CASSTRPVLAAGGLYEQYF
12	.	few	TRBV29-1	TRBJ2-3	TGCAGCGTTGAGTACAGCACAGATACGCAGTATTTT	CSVEYSTDTQYF
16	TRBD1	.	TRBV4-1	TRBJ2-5	TGCGCCAGCAGCCGGGGACAGGGGGGTTTGAAAGAGACCCAGTACTTC	CASSRGQGGLKETQYF
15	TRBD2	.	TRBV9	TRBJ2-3	TGTGCCAGCAGGGTAGGGACTAGCGGGGCAGATACGCAGTATTTT	CASRVGTSGADTQYF
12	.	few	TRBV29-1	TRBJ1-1	TGCAGCGTTGAAGTTGGGACAAGAGAAGCTTTCTTT	CSVEVGTREAFF
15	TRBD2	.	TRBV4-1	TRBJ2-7	TGCGCCAGCAGCCCGGAAGCGGGAGGGCGGCGCGAGCAGTACTTC	CASSPEAGGRREQYF
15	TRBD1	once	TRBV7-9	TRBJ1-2	TGTGCCAGCAGCTTAGAATTAGCAGGGGGCTATGGCTACACCTTC	CASSLELAGGYGYTF
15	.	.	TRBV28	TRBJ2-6	TGTGCCAGCAACCTACAGGGATCTGGGGCCAACGTCCTGACTTTC	CASNLQGSGANVLTF
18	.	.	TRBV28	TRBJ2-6	TGTGCCAGCAGTTTATTATCCCTGACAGGCTCTGGGGCCAACGTCCTGACTTTC	CASSLLSLTGSGANVLTF
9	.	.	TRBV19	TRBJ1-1	TGTGCCTCCCCTCTGGAAGCTTTCTTT	CASPLEAFF
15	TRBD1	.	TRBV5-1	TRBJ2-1	TGCGCCAGCAGCCCCGACAGGGCAGGTTACAATGAGCAGTTCTTC	CASSPDRAGYNEQFF
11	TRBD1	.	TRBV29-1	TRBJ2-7	TGCAGCGGAGGGGGCGTAGGCGAGCAGTACTTC	CSGGGVGEQYF
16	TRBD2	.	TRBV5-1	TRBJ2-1	TGCGCCAGCAGCCTCGGGGGACTAGCCGAATACAATGAGCAGTTCTTC	CASSLGGLAEYNEQFF